This TCR beta chain was sequenced during a study of shared clonotypes between healthy human individuals. Study-wide results and limits: Collection of samples was limited to blood; tissue repertoires likely differ.

Negatively enriched CD4+ T cells were divided by CD45RA into naive and memory. The CDR3 sequence is 14 residues long. Trimming cost V 1 base and J 8 bases, with 14 bases left between them. Germline-derived CDR1 and CDR2 are LGHNA and YNFKEQ. Concerning this clone: Antigen unknown.

Profiling relied on immunoSEQ multiplex PCR, and the TCRdb table lists in-frame clones only, not all of them. The table lists about 1.1 million clones, approximately 78% of them singletons. This clonotype was obtained from a man aged 18 to 30 in good health. Some clones in this sample may be carry-over from other donors' samples. This chain connects TRBV4-2 to TRBJ1-2; D gene unclear. The sequenced sample was memory CD4+ T cells from PBMCs. Specified subset: CD45RA-negative fraction. Here the CDR3 DNA reads TGTGCCAGCAGCCAAGCCGACCTCCCGAGCGGCTACACCTTC. Amino acid sequence: CASSQADLPSGYTF.